This entry concerns a single T cell receptor (beta chain). Its antigen is still unknown. The record has no base qualities; no much larger clone is one base away. Libraries were made using the immunoSEQ multiplex PCR assay. The table comes from immuneACCESS by way of TCRdb, which keeps in-frame sequences with V and J called. Part of the clones is missing from these tables; in studies checked, under half for an unresolved V gene and the rest for unknown reasons. This sample lists 500,000 to 850,000 clones; around 87% were detected once. In total, the top ten clones hold 0.0094% of the sample. These data belong to a study of shared T cell receptors in the human thymus (dated by TCRdb to the early 2020s). With respect to the entire study: The study examined how self-reactive, shared T-cell receptor alpha chains are generated in the human thymus.

Germline trimming amounts to 3 bases on V and 11 bases on J, with 2 as the count of junction bases outside the gene matches. From the cysteine up to the phenylalanine, the CDR3 has a length of 11 residues. The retained sequence is limited to the CDR3, 33 bases, with the frame set at the first base. This same sample was also part of a study on human thymus T cells. The second paper further reports: Immunologically healthy infants undergoing open corrective cardiac surgery for congenital heart defects in Finland were used as donors. The thymus tissue came from surgical resects taken out during corrective cardiac surgery. Biased V and J gene segment usage appeared to be present in both thymic and peripheral blood repertoires. The related research reported highly overlapping thymic TCR repertoires among unrelated individuals. The study characterized TCR alpha and beta repertoires from about 8 infant thymus samples and a few related peripheral blood samples. The cohort included about 6 male and a couple of female infants, with donor ages spanning 7 to 244 days. Thymocytes were released mechanically from tissue and stored at -70 °C as pellets of 10-30 million cells. Genomic DNA was extracted from frozen cell pellets with a QIAsymphony instrument. TCRB and TCRAD loci were amplified from a standardized quantity of quality-controlled genomic DNA using the immunoSEQ multiplex PCR assay. The amplicons spanned the V(D)J region and were long enough to cover the CDR3 and allow V and J genes to be identified. Through the commercial immunoSEQ service, the amplicons were sequenced on an Illumina platform. Primer bias and sequencing errors were corrected as previously described, and TCRAD and TCRB were defined on the basis of the IMGT database. The repertoires were analysed using immunoSEQ Analyzer 3.0 and VDJTools for basic statistics, V/J segment usage, diversity estimates, rarefaction and pairwise overlap. To estimate diversity, the Chao1, ChaoE, Efron-Thisted, Shannon and inverse Simpson indices were applied, and diversity was also estimated on datasets down-sampled to the smallest sample. Repertoire overlap used strict matching of CDR3 nucleotide sequence, V gene and J gene, with Jaccard-based multidimensional scaling clustering. On average, about 800,000 unique TCRB clonotypes were obtained from thymus samples, compared with roughly 89,000 from blood samples.

The TCR sequence derives from a boy under two years old with a congenital heart defect. Donor details come from another sample of the same person, matched by shared clones. The chain was built from TRBV5-3 and TRBJ1-3, with 7 junctional bases fitting TRBD1. TRBV5-3 is known as an ORF, though its function is uncertain. Sequenced material: thymocytes. The nucleotide sequence is given as TGTGCCAGAAGCTCAGGGGGTTCCATATATTTT. Translated, it gives CARSSGGSIYF.